The text below deals with one T cell receptor (beta chain). Its antigen is unidentified. Sequenced by immunoSEQ multiplex PCR; TCRdb stores in-frame clones only, minus some. The sample contains roughly 570,000 clones, roughly 98% of which appear only once. CD45RO-negative, CCR7-selected cells formed the naive CD8 fraction, which excluded terminally differentiated effector memory CD45RA+ cells. The entry originates in a study of shared clonotypes between healthy human individuals. Findings and limits, study-wide: The four-donor shared clonotypes exceeded non-shared clonotypes in generation probability, with non-shared ones scoring lower.

Germline V gene lookup returns CDR1 WSHSY and CDR2 SAAADI. Trimming took off 2 bases at V and 6 bases at J, with 7 bases between the two ends. The CDR3 is made up of 12 amino acids. Sequences were obtained from naive CD8+ T cells sorted from blood. The chain employs TRBV10-2 and TRBJ1-1, with D perhaps matching TRBD1 (5 bases). The TCR sequence derives from a man younger than 40 in good health. CDR3: CASSEVGAEAFF. The CDR3 region has the DNA TGCGCCAGCAGTGAGGTGGGGGCTGAAGCTTTCTTT.